A single sample is the source of the 9 T cell receptor beta chains below, sequenced in a study of blood T cell repertoires in COVID-19. Generated by immunoSEQ multiplex PCR, the TCRdb table keeps only in-frame clones and is missing some. The sample includes 200,000 to 250,000 clones, approximately 88% of them seen just once. Sequencing was performed on peripheral blood. The origin of the receptors is a woman between 25 and 40 years old with COVID-19, enrolled during active disease.

The rearrangement links TRBV6-5 to TRBJ1-2, with a weak D call TRBD1 (6 bases). This CDR3 is 14 amino acids long. Germline-derived CDR1 and CDR2 are MNHEY and SVGAGI. The germline V and J ends were trimmed by 4 bases and 5 bases, with 14 bases remaining between them. Written as DNA, the CDR3 is TGTGCCAGCAGTTCCCCGGGACAAGCTTATGGCTACACCTTC. It yields the protein CASSSPGQAYGYTF.

This chain uses TRBV10-2 with TRBJ2-3; unclear D gene. Germline-derived CDR1 and CDR2 are WSHSY and SAAADI. The germline V and J ends were trimmed by 0 bases and 2 bases, with 12 bases remaining between them. This CDR3 spans 16 amino acids. The CDR3 region is CASSESRSFSTDTQYF. The CDR3 DNA follows: TGCGCCAGCAGTGAGTCGCGGTCCTTTTCCACAGATACGCAGTATTTT.

The chain couples TRBV29-1 to TRBJ1-1, with TRBD1 identical over 7 bases. The V gene end was trimmed by 6 bases and the J gene end by 6 bases; junction bases not matched to a gene: 7. The CDR3 is made up of 12 amino acids. CDR1 and CDR2 from the germline V gene are SQVTM and ANQGSEA. The CDR3 here is CSVKQGGAEAFF. The CDR3 DNA reads as TGCAGCGTCAAGCAGGGGGGAGCTGAAGCTTTCTTT. Variable domain in full (rest from reference TRBV29-1 and TRBJ1-1): SAVISQKPSRDICQRGTSLTIQCQVDSQVTMMFWYRQQPGQSLTLIATANQGSEATYESGFVIDKFPISRPNLTFSTLTVSNMSPEDSSIYLCSVKQGGAEAFFGQGTRLTVV.

The chain links TRBV9 to TRBJ1-1; weak D call: TRBD1 (6 bases). Germline lookup yields CDR1 SGDLS and CDR2 YYNGEE. The CDR3 is 17 amino acids. The germline V and J ends were trimmed by 1 base and 5 bases, with 21 bases remaining between them. The CDR3 sequence: CASSVNVYQGPGTEAFF. The CDR3 region has the DNA TGTGCCAGCAGCGTAAACGTATACCAGGGGCCAGGGACTGAAGCTTTCTTT. Full variable domain (outside the CDR3, taken from reference TRBV9 and TRBJ1-1): DSGVTQTPKHLITATGQRVTLRCSPRSGDLSVYWYQQSLDQGLQFLIQYYNGEERAKGNILERFSAQQFPDLHSELNLSSLELGDSALYFCASSVNVYQGPGTEAFFGQGTRLTVV.

The chain joins TRBV19 to TRBJ1-4; 8 bases are a match to TRBD1. The germline CDR1 and CDR2 sequences are LNHDA and SQIVND (reference sequence). V dropped 9 bases and J dropped 1; count of bases not matched to a gene: 7. The length of the CDR3 is 15 residues. Here the CDR3 reads CASRDRGRTNEKLFF. CDR3 nucleotides: TGTGCCAGCCGAGACAGGGGCCGAACTAATGAAAAACTGTTTTTT. The full variable domain, rest sourced from reference TRBV19 and TRBJ1-4, is DGGITQSPKYLFRKEGQNVTLSCEQNLNHDAMYWYRQDPGQGLRLIYYSQIVNDFQKGDIAEGYSVSREKKESFPLTVTSAQKNPTAFYLCASRDRGRTNEKLFFGSGTQLSVL.

The V call is TRBV6-5, the J call TRBJ2-2; weak D call: TRBD1 (6 bases). This CDR3 is built from 15 residues. V was shortened by 5 bases and J by 3 bases, with 13 bases between the two germline ends. The germline CDR1 and CDR2 sequences are MNHEY and SVGAGI. CDR3 loop: CASSPHEGDTGELFF. Written as DNA, the CDR3 is TGTGCCAGCAGTCCCCACGAGGGGGACACCGGGGAGCTGTTTTTT.

J is TRBJ2-7 and V is TRBV4-3; TRBD2 matches at 9 bases. The CDR3 covers 15 residues. CDR1 and CDR2 from the germline V gene are LGHNA and YSLEER. V lost 1 base, J lost 3 bases, and 4 bases stayed unmatched. This chain's CDR3 is CASSQVGAGGYEQYF. DNA of the CDR3: TGCGCCAGCAGCCAAGTCGGAGCGGGGGGCTACGAGCAGTACTTC.

This chain uses TRBV18 with TRBJ2-5; 9 bases align to TRBD2. Trimming cost V 1 base and J 5 bases; bases outside gene matches: 8. The CDR3 has 16 amino acids. CDR1 is KGHSH and CDR2 is LQKENI in the germline V gene. The CDR3 DNA is TGTGCCAGCTCACCACGGGTAGCGGGAGCGCAGGAGACCCAGTACTTC. It encodes CASSPRVAGAQETQYF. The full variable domain, rest sourced from reference TRBV18 and TRBJ2-5, is NAGVMQNPRHLVRRRGQEARLRCSPMKGHSHVYWYRQLPEEGLKFMVYLQKENIIDESGMPKERFSAEFPKEGPSILRIQQVVRGDSAAYFCASSPRVAGAQETQYFGPGTRLLVL.

V is TRBV3-1 (or the pseudogene TRBV3-2) and J is TRBJ1-2, with a weak D call TRBD1 (5 bases). Germline CDR1 LGHDT, CDR2 YNNKEL (reference sequence). CDR3 length: 15 amino acids. V lost 4 bases, J lost 4 bases, and 16 bases lay in between. In nucleotides, the CDR3 is TGTGCCAGCAGCCGGGGGGAGCTTGACAGCTATGGCTACACCTTC. It yields the protein CASSRGELDSYGYTF.